Each of the 22 T cell receptor beta chains below was sequenced from the same sample in a study of monozygotic twins with inflammatory bowel disease. Using the 5' RACE reads, TCRdb records one entry per CDR3 protein without DNA. This sample carries approximately 200,000 distinct CDR3 sequences, with roughly 8% going to the ten biggest clones. The source material was blood. Source of these receptors: a human donor with ulcerative colitis or Crohn's disease, or a healthy co-twin of an affected twin (not recorded which).

The chain links TRBV5-5 to TRBJ2-1; there is no DNA to check the TCRdb D call of TRBD2. This CDR3 has 17 amino acids. Germline CDR1 SGHKS, CDR2 YYEKEE (reference sequence). The CDR3 sequence is CASSSIPSGPSYNEQFF.

The chain recombines TRBV7-2 with TRBJ1-5. From germline, CDR1 is SGHTA and CDR2 FQGNSA. This CDR3 spans 14 amino acids. This chain's CDR3 is CASSLSTDGLPQHF.

The genes are TRBV5-1 and TRBJ2-1; TCRdb's D call of TRBD2 is untestable without DNA. The CDR3 runs 19 residues. Germline V gene lookup returns CDR1 SGHRS and CDR2 YFSETQ. The chain's CDR3 is CASSLVPGLAGVEYNEQFF.

This sequence joins TRBV29-1 and TRBJ1-1; TCRdb picks TRBD1, but there is no DNA to check that call. The CDR3 runs 15 residues. Germline CDR1 SQVTM, CDR2 ANQGSEA. The CDR3 protein is CSVGLRAGGPTEAFF.

J is TRBJ2-3 and V is TRBV2; TCRdb outputs TRBD2, but without DNA this stays unchecked. Looked up from germline, CDR1 is SNHLY and CDR2 is FYNNEI. The CDR3 has 16 residues. Here the CDR3 reads CASSGTVAGSTDTQYF.

The rearrangement joins TRBV5-8 to TRBJ1-6. Germline V gene sequence: CDR1 SGHTS, CDR2 YDEGEE. This CDR3 is built from 15 residues. CDR3 region: CASSSRATEDSPLHF.

J is TRBJ1-1 and V is TRBV20-1; TCRdb calls TRBD1, which cannot be checked without DNA. The CDR3 loop spans 15 amino acids. CDR1 and CDR2 from the germline V gene are DFQATT and SNEGSKA (reference sequence). This chain's CDR3 is CSARDGKGTTTEVFF.

The chain carries TRBV18 and TRBJ1-4. The CDR3 sequence is 15 residues long. From germline, CDR1 is KGHSH and CDR2 LQKENI. The CDR3 sequence: CASSPSATTNEKLFF.

The genes are TRBV11-2 and TRBJ2-5; checking the TCRdb D call of TRBD2 is not possible without DNA. CDR1 and CDR2 from the germline V gene are SGHAT and FQNNGV. The CDR3 covers 16 residues. Here the CDR3 reads CASSTGLAGAEETQYF. Based on the CDR3 plus reference TRBV11-2 and TRBJ2-5, the full variable domain is EAGVAQSPRYKIIEKRQSVAFWCNPISGHATLYWYQQILGQGPKLLIQFQNNGVVDDSQLPKDRFSAERLKGVDSTLKIQPAKLEDSAVYLCASSTGLAGAEETQYFGPGTRLLVL.

The V and J genes are TRBV10-3 and TRBJ2-1. The CDR3 has 16 amino acids. Germline V gene lookup returns CDR1 ENHRY and CDR2 SYGVKD. The CDR3 is CAIRDSQAAAYNEQFF.

The chain recombines TRBV7-2 with TRBJ2-1; lacking DNA, the TRBD2 call made by TCRdb goes unchecked. Germline loops: CDR1 SGHTA, CDR2 FQGNSA. This CDR3 spans 15 amino acids. The CDR3 is CASSYLAGIGNEQFF.

This chain joins TRBV20-1 and TRBJ2-3; TCRdb's D call of TRBD1 is untestable without DNA. The CDR3 spans 12 residues. CDR1 and CDR2 from the germline V gene are DFQATT and SNEGSKA (reference sequence). The CDR3: CSASFAPDTQYF.

The chain employs TRBV18 and TRBJ1-1; TCRdb indicates TRBD1, and absent DNA this call remains unverified. Germline values: CDR1 KGHSH, CDR2 LQKENI. CDR3 length: 14 amino acids. The CDR3: CASSGGQGYTEAFF.

The chain uses TRBV12-3 or TRBV12-4 and TRBJ2-3; no DNA is available, so the TRBD1 call from TCRdb remains unchecked. This CDR3 region has 16 residues. CDR3 in amino acids: CASSITGASSLDTQYF.

The genes are TRBV7-9 and TRBJ2-2; the TCRdb call, TRBD1, lacks DNA for checking. The CDR3 is made up of 15 amino acids. Germline V gene sequence: CDR1 SEHNR, CDR2 FQNEAQ (reference sequence). CDR3 loop: CASSLRTGATGELFF.

The chain uses TRBV12-3 or TRBV12-4 and TRBJ2-5; checking the TCRdb D call of TRBD2 is not possible without DNA. The CDR3 totals 11 residues. The CDR3 loop is CTSGSGETQYF.

This chain uses TRBV11-2 with TRBJ1-1. This CDR3 region has 15 residues. CDR1 and CDR2 from the germline V gene are SGHAT and FQNNGV. CDR3 amino acids: CASSLGAGTGTEAFF.

The V call is TRBV18, the J call TRBJ1-5. The CDR3 consists of 14 residues. Germline CDR1 reads KGHSH; CDR2 reads LQKENI. This CDR3 is CASSVADLNQPQHF.

This chain uses TRBV20-1 with TRBJ1-6; checking the TCRdb D call of TRBD1 is not possible without DNA. The CDR3 sequence is 15 residues long. Germline CDR1 reads DFQATT; CDR2 reads SNEGSKA (reference sequence). The CDR3 reads CSARDGGTGDLPLHF.

This chain uses TRBV29-1 with TRBJ2-3. This CDR3 has 13 residues. CDR1 and CDR2 from the germline V gene are SQVTM and ANQGSEA. This CDR3 is CSVEQAWEDTQYF.

The genes are TRBV20-1 and TRBJ1-1; TCRdb's assignment of TRBD1 cannot be checked, as there is no DNA. CDR3 length: 18 amino acids. The germline V gene encodes CDR1 DFQATT and CDR2 SNEGSKA (reference sequence). CDR3 in amino acids: CSARRSFLTALINTEAFF.

The chain recombines TRBV11-2 with TRBJ2-1; without DNA, the TCRdb call of TRBD2 cannot be checked. The CDR3 contains 19 residues. CDR1 and CDR2 from the germline V gene are SGHAT and FQNNGV. CDR3 region: CASSLGSSGGSFSYNEQFF.